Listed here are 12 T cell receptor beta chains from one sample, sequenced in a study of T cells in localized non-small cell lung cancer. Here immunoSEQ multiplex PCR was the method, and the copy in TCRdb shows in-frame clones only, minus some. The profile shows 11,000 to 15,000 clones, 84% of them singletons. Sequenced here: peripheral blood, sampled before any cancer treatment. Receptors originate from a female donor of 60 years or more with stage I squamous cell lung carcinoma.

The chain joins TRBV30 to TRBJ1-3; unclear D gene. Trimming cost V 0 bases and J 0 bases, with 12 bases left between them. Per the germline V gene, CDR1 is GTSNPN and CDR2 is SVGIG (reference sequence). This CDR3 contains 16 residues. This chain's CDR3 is CAWSVSSRSSGNTIYF. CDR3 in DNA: TGTGCCTGGAGTGTATCTTCACGGAGCTCTGGAAACACCATATATTTT.

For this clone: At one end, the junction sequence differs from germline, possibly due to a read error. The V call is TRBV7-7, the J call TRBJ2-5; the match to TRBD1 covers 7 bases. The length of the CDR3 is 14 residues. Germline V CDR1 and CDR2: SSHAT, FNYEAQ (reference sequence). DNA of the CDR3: TGTGCTAGCAGCCAAACAGGGGTTCAAGAGACCCAGTACTTC. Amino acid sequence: CASSQTGVQETQYF.

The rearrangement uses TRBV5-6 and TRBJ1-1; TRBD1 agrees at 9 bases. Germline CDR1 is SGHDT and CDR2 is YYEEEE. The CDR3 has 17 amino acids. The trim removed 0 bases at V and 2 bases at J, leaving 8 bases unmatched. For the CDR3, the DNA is TGTGCCAGCAGCTTGGGTCCGGGACAGGGAGGAAACACTGAAGCTTTCTTT. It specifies CASSLGPGQGGNTEAFF.

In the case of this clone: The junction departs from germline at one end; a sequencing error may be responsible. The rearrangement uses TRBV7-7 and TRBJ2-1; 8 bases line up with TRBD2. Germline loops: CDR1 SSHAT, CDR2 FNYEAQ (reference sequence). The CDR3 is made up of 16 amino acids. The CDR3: CASSATGGPLYNEQFF. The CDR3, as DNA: TGTGCTAGCAGCGCGACGGGGGGGCCCCTTTACAATGAGCAGTTCTTC.

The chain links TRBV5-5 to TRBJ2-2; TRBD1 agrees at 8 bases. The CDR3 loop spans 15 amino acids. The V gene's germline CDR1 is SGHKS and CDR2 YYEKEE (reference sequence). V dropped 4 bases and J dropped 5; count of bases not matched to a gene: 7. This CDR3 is CASSAPGGWTGELFF. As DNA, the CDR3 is TGTGCCAGCAGCGCCCCAGGGGGCTGGACCGGGGAGCTGTTTTTT.

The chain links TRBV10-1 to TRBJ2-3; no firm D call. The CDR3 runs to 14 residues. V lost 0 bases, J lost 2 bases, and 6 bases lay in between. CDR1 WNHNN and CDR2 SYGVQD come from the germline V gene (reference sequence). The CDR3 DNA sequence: TGCGCCAGCAGTGAGTCCCTACCCACAGATACGCAGTATTTT. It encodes CASSESLPTDTQYF.

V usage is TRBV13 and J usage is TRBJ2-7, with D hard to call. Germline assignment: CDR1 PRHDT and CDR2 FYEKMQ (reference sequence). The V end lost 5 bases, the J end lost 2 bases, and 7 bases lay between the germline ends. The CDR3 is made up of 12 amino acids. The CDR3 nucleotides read TGTGCCAGCAGCCCCCTCACCTACGAGCAGTACTTC. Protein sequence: CASSPLTYEQYF.

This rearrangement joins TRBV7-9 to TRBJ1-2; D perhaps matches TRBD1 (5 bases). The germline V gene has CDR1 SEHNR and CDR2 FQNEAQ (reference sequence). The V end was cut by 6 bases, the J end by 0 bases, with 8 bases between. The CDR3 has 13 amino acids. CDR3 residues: CASRLQANYGYTF. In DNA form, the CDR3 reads TGTGCCAGCAGGTTACAGGCTAACTATGGCTACACCTTC.

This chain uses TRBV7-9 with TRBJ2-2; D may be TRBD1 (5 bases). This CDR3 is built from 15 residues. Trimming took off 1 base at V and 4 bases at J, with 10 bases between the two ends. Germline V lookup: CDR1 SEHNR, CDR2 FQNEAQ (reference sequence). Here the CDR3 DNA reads TGTGCCAGCAGCTTAGTAGGGGCGATCACCGGGGAGCTGTTTTTT. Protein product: CASSLVGAITGELFF. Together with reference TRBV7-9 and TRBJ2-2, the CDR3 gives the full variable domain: DTGVSQNPRHKITKRGQNVTFRCDPISEHNRLYWYRQTLGQGPEFLTYFQNEAQLEKSRLLSDRFSAERPKGSFSTLEIQRTEQGDSAMYLCASSLVGAITGELFFGEGSRLTVL.

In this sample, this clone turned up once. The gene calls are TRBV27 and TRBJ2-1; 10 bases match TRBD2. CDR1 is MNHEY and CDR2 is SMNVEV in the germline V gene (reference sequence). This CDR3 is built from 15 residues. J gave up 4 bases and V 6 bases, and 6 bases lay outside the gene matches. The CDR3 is CASRPSGGQYNEQFF. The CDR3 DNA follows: TGTGCCAGCAGGCCTAGCGGGGGTCAGTACAATGAGCAGTTCTTC.

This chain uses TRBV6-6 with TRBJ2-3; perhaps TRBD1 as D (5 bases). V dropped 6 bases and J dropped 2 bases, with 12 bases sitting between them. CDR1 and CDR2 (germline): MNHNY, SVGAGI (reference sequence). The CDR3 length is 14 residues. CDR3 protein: CASSWGSSTDTQYF. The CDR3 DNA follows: TGTGCCAGCAGCTGGGGCTCTTCCACAGATACGCAGTATTTT.

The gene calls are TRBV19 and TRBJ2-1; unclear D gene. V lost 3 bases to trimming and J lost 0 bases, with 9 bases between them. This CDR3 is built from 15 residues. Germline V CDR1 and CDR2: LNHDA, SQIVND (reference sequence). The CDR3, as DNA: TGTGCCAGTAGTATGCGACCGGGCTCCTACAATGAGCAGTTCTTC. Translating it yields CASSMRPGSYNEQFF.